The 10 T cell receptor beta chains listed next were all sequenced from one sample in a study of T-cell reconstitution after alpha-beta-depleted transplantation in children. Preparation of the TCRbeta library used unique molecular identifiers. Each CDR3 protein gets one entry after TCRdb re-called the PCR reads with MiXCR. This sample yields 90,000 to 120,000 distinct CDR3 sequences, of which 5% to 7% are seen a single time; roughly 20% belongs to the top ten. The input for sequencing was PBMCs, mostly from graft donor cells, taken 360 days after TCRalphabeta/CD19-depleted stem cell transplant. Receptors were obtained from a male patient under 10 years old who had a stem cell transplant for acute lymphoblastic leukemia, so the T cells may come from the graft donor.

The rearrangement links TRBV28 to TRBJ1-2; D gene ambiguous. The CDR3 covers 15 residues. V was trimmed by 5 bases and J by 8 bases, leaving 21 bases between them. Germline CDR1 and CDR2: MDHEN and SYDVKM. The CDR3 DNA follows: TGTGCCAGCAGTGGCCTCCCGGGAGGGAAGGACGGCTACACCTTC. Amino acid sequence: CASSGLPGGKDGYTF.

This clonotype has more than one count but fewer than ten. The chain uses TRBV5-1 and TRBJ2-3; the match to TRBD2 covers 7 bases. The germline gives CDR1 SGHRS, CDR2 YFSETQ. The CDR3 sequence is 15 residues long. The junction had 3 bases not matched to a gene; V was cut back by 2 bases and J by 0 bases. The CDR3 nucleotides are TGCGCCAGCAGCTTTCCTAGCGGTAGCACAGATACGCAGTATTTT. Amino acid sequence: CASSFPSGSTDTQYF.

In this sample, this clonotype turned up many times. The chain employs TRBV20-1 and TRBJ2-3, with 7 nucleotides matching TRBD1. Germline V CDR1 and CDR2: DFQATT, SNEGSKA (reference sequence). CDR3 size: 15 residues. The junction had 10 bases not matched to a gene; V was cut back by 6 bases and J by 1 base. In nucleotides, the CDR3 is TGCAGTGCGCGAGACAGGGATGGAGGCACAGATACGCAGTATTTT. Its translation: CSARDRDGGTDTQYF.

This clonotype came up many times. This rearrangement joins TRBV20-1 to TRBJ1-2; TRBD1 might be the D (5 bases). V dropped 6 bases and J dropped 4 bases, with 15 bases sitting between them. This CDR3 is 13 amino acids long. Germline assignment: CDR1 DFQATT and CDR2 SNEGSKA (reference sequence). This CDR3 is CSARTPGPYGYTF. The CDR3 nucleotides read TGCAGTGCGAGAACCCCGGGGCCCTATGGCTACACCTTC.

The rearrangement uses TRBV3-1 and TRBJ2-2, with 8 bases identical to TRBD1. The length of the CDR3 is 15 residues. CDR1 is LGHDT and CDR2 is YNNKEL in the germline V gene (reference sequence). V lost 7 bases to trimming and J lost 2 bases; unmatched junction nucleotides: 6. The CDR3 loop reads CASNRQGFNTGELFF. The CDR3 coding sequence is TGTGCCAGCAATCGACAGGGGTTTAACACCGGGGAGCTGTTTTTT.

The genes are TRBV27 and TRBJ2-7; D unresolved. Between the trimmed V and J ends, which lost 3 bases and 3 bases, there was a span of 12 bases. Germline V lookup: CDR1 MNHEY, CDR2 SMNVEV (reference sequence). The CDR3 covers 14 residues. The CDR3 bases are TGTGCCAGCAGTTTTTCCGGACCGATCTACGAGCAGTACTTC. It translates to CASSFSGPIYEQYF.

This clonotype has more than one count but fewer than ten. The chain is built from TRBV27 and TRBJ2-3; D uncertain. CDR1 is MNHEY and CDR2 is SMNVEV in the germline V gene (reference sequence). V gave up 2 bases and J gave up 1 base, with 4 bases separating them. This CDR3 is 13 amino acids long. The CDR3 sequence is CASSLDRTDTQYF. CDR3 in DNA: TGTGCCAGCAGTTTAGACCGCACAGATACGCAGTATTTT.

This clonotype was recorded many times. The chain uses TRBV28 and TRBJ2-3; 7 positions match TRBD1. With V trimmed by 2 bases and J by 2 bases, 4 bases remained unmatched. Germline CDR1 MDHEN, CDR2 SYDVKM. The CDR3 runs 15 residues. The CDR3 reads CASSLTGVATDTQYF. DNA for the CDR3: TGTGCCAGCAGTTTAACAGGGGTGGCCACAGATACGCAGTATTTT.

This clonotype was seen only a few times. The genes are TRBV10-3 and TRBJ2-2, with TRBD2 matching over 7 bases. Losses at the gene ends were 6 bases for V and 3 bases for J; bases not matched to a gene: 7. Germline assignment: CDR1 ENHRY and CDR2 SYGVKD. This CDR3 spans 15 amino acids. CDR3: CAIRRLAVDTGELFF. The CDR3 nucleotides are TGTGCCATCAGGAGGCTAGCGGTCGACACCGGGGAGCTGTTTTTT.

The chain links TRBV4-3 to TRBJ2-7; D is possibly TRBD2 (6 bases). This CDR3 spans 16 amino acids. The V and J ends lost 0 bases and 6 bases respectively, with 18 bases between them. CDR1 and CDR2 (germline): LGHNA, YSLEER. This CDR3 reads CASSQDHLAPTAEQYF. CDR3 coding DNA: TGCGCCAGCAGCCAAGATCACCTAGCGCCTACCGCCGAGCAGTACTTC.